This T cell receptor (beta chain) derives from a study of T cells expressing NK-cell markers. The overall study: Among the eight sequenced donors, seven tested HCMV-seropositive and one tested seronegative.

cDNA encoding TCR beta was synthesized via 5'RACE template switching incorporating UMIs. TCRdb re-called the 5' RACE reads and gives one entry per CDR3 protein, without DNA. Across hundreds of thousands of distinct CDR3 sequences, the top ten clones capture around 4.3% of the sample. This CDR3 is 16 amino acids long. Per germline, CDR1 LNHNV and CDR2 YYDKDF (reference sequence). The sample consisted of blood T cells: a sorted CD56 or NKG2C T cell subset, CD4+ or CD8+ T cells, or bulk PBMC T cells (not recorded which). This clonotype was sampled from a woman aged 18 to 75 in good health. This chain joins TRBV15 and TRBJ2-1; the TCRdb D gene call, TRBD1, has no DNA to confirm it. This CDR3 reads CATSRDPAGDKSEQFF.